A single sample gave rise to the 31 T cell receptor beta chains below, sequenced in a study of T cells in Graves' hyperthyroidism and ophthalmopathy. Amplified TCR beta CDR3 regions came from RNA transcripts. The HTBI primer set was used in a first-round RT-PCR of the TCR CDR3. TCRdb re-analysed the multiplex PCR reads in MiXCR, keeping a single row per CDR3 protein. This repertoire shows around 380,000 distinct CDR3 sequences, about 14% found once; its top ten account for around 21%. Material for sequencing was blood. The origin of the receptors is a man aged 25 to 40 with Graves' hyperthyroidism that later progressed to Graves' ophthalmopathy.

This clonotype was found a few times. The chain links TRBV30 to TRBJ1-2; the D is unclear. Germline CDR1 reads GTSNPN; CDR2 reads SVGIG (reference sequence). The CDR3 runs 13 residues. Deletions cut 0 bases from V and 7 bases from J, with 12 bases between. This CDR3 reads CAWSVRRGPGYTF. DNA of the CDR3: TGTGCCTGGAGTGTACGTAGAGGGCCTGGCTACACCTTC.

The sample holds many counts of this clonotype. The chain links TRBV7-6 to TRBJ2-2, with TRBD2 matching over 9 bases. Trimming at V came to 3 bases and at J to 0 bases, leaving 14 bases not matched to a gene. This CDR3 has 20 amino acids. Germline assignment: CDR1 SGHVS and CDR2 FNYEAQ. In nucleotides, the CDR3 is TGTGCCAGCAGCTTGCGGGGGGTGCTAGCGGGGTTAACGAACACCGGGGAGCTGTTTTTT. Residues: CASSLRGVLAGLTNTGELFF.

This clonotype occurred a few times. J is TRBJ1-1 and V is TRBV10-2, with D perhaps matching TRBD1 (6 bases). In germline, CDR1 is WSHSY, CDR2 SAAADI. Between the trimmed V and J ends, which lost 1 base and 5 bases, there was a span of 8 bases. The CDR3 is made up of 13 amino acids. The CDR3 DNA sequence: TGCGCCAGCAGTGAGTTGGGGGCGACTGAAGCTTTCTTT. Translating it yields CASSELGATEAFF.

In its sample, this clonotype was seen many times. The gene calls are TRBV28 and TRBJ1-5; 7 bases match TRBD1. CDR1 and CDR2 from the germline V gene are MDHEN and SYDVKM. The CDR3 is made up of 15 amino acids. With V trimmed by 6 bases and J by 2 bases, 7 bases remained unmatched. The CDR3 nucleotides read TGTGCCAGCAGACAACAGGGGATCCGCAATCAGCCCCAGCATTTT. Its translation is CASRQQGIRNQPQHF. Variable domain in full (rest from reference TRBV28 and TRBJ1-5): DVKVTQSSRYLVKRTGEKVFLECVQDMDHENMFWYRQDPGLGLRLIYFSYDVKMKEKGDIPEGYSVSREKKERFSLILESASTNQTSMYLCASRQQGIRNQPQHFGDGTRLSIL.

This clonotype was seen more than once but under ten times. This rearrangement joins TRBV28 to TRBJ1-2, with unresolved D. This CDR3 region has 13 residues. V was pared by 3 bases and J by 2 bases, with 7 bases between. Germline loops: CDR1 MDHEN, CDR2 SYDVKM. The CDR3 DNA reads TGTGCCAGCAGTTTCGGCAAGAACTATGGCTACACCTTC. The encoded protein is CASSFGKNYGYTF.

There are many counts of this clonotype. The CDR3 sequence is CSARGGLSETQYF. CDR3 DNA: TGCAGTGCTAGAGGGGGGCTATCGGAGACCCAGTACTTC. The V and J genes are TRBV20-1 and TRBJ2-5, with D perhaps TRBD1 (6 bases). The germline V gene has CDR1 DFQATT and CDR2 SNEGSKA (reference sequence). The CDR3 length is 13 residues. Trimming shortened V by 1 base and J by 5 bases, and 11 bases separated the two germline ends.

This clonotype was counted many times. This chain uses TRBV12-3 or TRBV12-4 with TRBJ1-1; 8 positions match TRBD1. CDR3 length: 14 amino acids. V was clipped by 7 bases and J by 2 bases; unmatched bases: 6. The CDR3 DNA follows: TGTGCCAGCACCTGGGACAGGATTAACACTGAAGCTTTCTTT. Protein sequence: CASTWDRINTEAFF.

This clonotype was detected a few times. The genes are TRBV6-2 or TRBV6-3 and TRBJ2-5, with 8 bases fitting TRBD2. Germline assignment: CDR1 MNHEY and CDR2 SVGEGT. Germline trimming cut 2 bases from V and 1 base from J; bases unmatched to any gene: 6. This CDR3 is built from 16 residues. The CDR3 loop reads CASSYSSGMPQETQYF. CDR3 bases: TGTGCCAGCAGTTACAGTAGCGGGATGCCCCAAGAGACCCAGTACTTC.

This clonotype appeared many times. This chain connects TRBV2 to TRBJ2-3; no reliable D call. The CDR3 is 13 amino acids. Looked up from germline, CDR1 is SNHLY and CDR2 is FYNNEI. Trimming left V 3 bases short and J 2 bases short, with 6 bases between. The CDR3 bases are TGTGCCAGCAGTGATGACCCCACAGATACGCAGTATTTT. It specifies CASSDDPTDTQYF.

This chain connects TRBV6-1 to TRBJ2-1, with TRBD2 matching 7 bases. The ends lost 1 base at V and 0 bases at J; junction bases unmatched: 15. Per germline, CDR1 MNHNS and CDR2 SASEGT. The CDR3 runs to 20 residues. The CDR3 region is CASSEVGGGLTSRSYNEQFF. The CDR3 DNA is TGTGCCAGCAGTGAAGTGGGGGGGGGTTTGACCTCTCGCTCCTACAATGAGCAGTTCTTC.

This clonotype appeared once. A much larger clonotype is one base distant, so this may be a read error. The rearrangement joins TRBV11-3 to TRBJ1-6; TRBD1 matches 7 bases. From germline, CDR1 is SGHNT and CDR2 YENEEA. There are 15 residues in the CDR3. CDR3 in amino acids: CGSSDREVYNSPLHF. DNA for the CDR3: TGTGGCAGCAGCGACAGGGAGGTCTATAATTCACCCCTCCACTTT.

The chain carries TRBV7-8 and TRBJ2-1, with TRBD1 matching 9 bases. CDR3 size: 14 residues. Germline CDR1 SGHVS, CDR2 FQNEAQ. V gave up 8 bases and J gave up 8 bases; unmatched junction bases: 10. The chain's CDR3 is CASGTGTGFYEQFF. DNA of the CDR3: TGTGCCAGCGGAACCGGGACAGGGTTTTATGAGCAGTTCTTC.

The rearrangement joins TRBV19 to TRBJ2-7; either TRBD1 or TRBD2 may fit D (5 bases each). The CDR3 loop spans 14 amino acids. The germline V gene has CDR1 LNHDA and CDR2 SQIVND (reference sequence). V was pared by 5 bases and J by 7 bases, with 18 bases between. The CDR3 DNA sequence: TGTGCCAGTAGTGCGACTGGGGGTCCGATGGAGCAGTACTTC. Amino acid sequence: CASSATGGPMEQYF. The entire variable domain, with the rest obtained from reference TRBV19 and TRBJ2-7, is as follows: DGGITQSPKYLFRKEGQNVTLSCEQNLNHDAMYWYRQDPGQGLRLIYYSQIVNDFQKGDIAEGYSVSREKKESFPLTVTSAQKNPTAFYLCASSATGGPMEQYFGPGTRLTVT.

There are a few counts of this clonotype. This chain joins TRBV4-1 and TRBJ1-2; tentatively, D is TRBD1 (5 bases). The CDR3 covers 16 residues. The V gene's germline CDR1 is MGHRA and CDR2 YSYEKL. The ends were cut back, 1 base at V and 4 bases at J, with 16 bases in the middle. The CDR3 DNA is TGCGCCAGCAGCCAAGGGGTCGCCAGGGAAGGCTATGGCTACACCTTC. Its protein product is CASSQGVAREGYGYTF.

J is TRBJ1-4 and V is TRBV11-2; 9 bases are a match to TRBD1. J was trimmed by 5 bases and V by 8 bases; bases with no gene match: 6. CDR1 and CDR2 from the germline V gene are SGHAT and FQNNGV. The CDR3 has 14 amino acids. CDR3 DNA: TGTGCCAGCCGCCCCGGGACAGGGAATGAAAAACTGTTTTTT. Residues: CASRPGTGNEKLFF.

This clonotype was detected a few times. The CDR3 nucleotides read TGTGCCTATTCGGTCGACAGGGATTTTAACGAGCAGTACTTC. Its protein product is CAYSVDRDFNEQYF. The chain is built from TRBV30 and TRBJ2-7, with TRBD1 identical over 7 bases. V shed 7 bases, J shed 5 bases, and the junction held 14 bases outside the gene matches. Germline-derived CDR1 and CDR2 are GTSNPN and SVGIG (reference sequence). This CDR3 region has 14 residues. Supplemented by reference TRBV30 and TRBJ2-7, the full variable domain reads SQTIHQWPATLVQPVGSPLSLECTVEGTSNPNLYWYRQAAGRGLQLLFYSVGIGQISSEVPQNLSASRPQDRQFILSSKKLLLSDSGFYLCAYSVDRDFNEQYFGPGTRLTVT.

This rearrangement joins TRBV7-3 to TRBJ2-3; D not certain. V lost 3 bases, J lost 5 bases, and 9 bases lay in between. The CDR3 has 13 amino acids. CDR1 and CDR2 from the germline V gene are SGHTA and FQGTGA. CDR3 amino acids: CASSFRVVDTQYF. The DNA for the CDR3 is TGTGCCAGCAGCTTCCGGGTTGTAGATACGCAGTATTTT.

This clonotype was counted at least ten times. The V and J genes are TRBV12-5 and TRBJ1-1; D unclear. This CDR3 spans 14 amino acids. Germline CDR1 LGHNT, CDR2 FRNRAP. V lost 7 bases, J lost 1 base, and 13 bases lay in between. CDR3 sequence: CASAQVAENTEAFF. Written as DNA, the CDR3 is TGTGCTAGTGCCCAAGTCGCGGAGAACACTGAAGCTTTCTTT.

This clonotype was seen many times. The genes are TRBV27 and TRBJ2-5; D is perhaps TRBD2 (6 bases). V was shortened by 7 bases and J by 5 bases, with 20 bases between the two germline ends. The CDR3 length is 15 residues. Germline V CDR1 and CDR2: MNHEY, SMNVEV (reference sequence). The CDR3 bases are TGTGCCAGCACAAAGTTGGGGGGACTTGGGGAGACCCAGTACTTC. It codes for CASTKLGGLGETQYF.

This clonotype was observed at least ten times. The V gene is TRBV7-9, the J gene TRBJ2-1; no firm D call. V was shortened by 1 base and J by 3 bases, with 7 bases between the two germline ends. CDR3 size: 14 residues. Germline-derived CDR1 and CDR2 are SEHNR and FQNEAQ (reference sequence). The CDR3 loop reads CASSLVAHYNEQFF. The CDR3 DNA sequence: TGTGCCAGCAGCTTAGTGGCCCACTACAATGAGCAGTTCTTC.

V and J are TRBV10-2 and TRBJ1-6; D not certain. This CDR3 is 14 amino acids long. V was pared by 6 bases and J by 8 bases, with 14 bases between. Germline loops: CDR1 WSHSY, CDR2 SAAADI. The DNA for the CDR3 is TGCGCCAGCAGCTCCGGGCCGAGTTATTCACCCCTCCACTTT. Translation gives CASSSGPSYSPLHF.

The chain couples TRBV12-3 or TRBV12-4 to TRBJ1-6; no clear D gene. The CDR3 is 15 amino acids. Trimming left V 1 base short and J 6 bases short, with 10 bases between. The CDR3 DNA sequence: TGTGCCAGCAGTTTAGTACAGTCCCCTAATTCACCCCTCCACTTT. It encodes CASSLVQSPNSPLHF.

The chain couples TRBV6-1 to TRBJ2-1; no clear D. The CDR3 consists of 14 residues. Germline loops: CDR1 MNHNS, CDR2 SASEGT. V lost 9 bases and J lost 0, with 12 bases in between. The CDR3 DNA sequence: TGTGCCAGTAACTTCAGGAGCTCCTACAATGAGCAGTTCTTC. It encodes CASNFRSSYNEQFF.

This clonotype has only a few counts. The CDR3 DNA follows: TGTGCCAGCAGTTCCACTCAGGCTGGCACAGATACGCAGTATTTT. Translated, it gives CASSSTQAGTDTQYF. The chain carries TRBV28 and TRBJ2-3; no clear D. Germline V CDR1 and CDR2: MDHEN, SYDVKM. Trimming removed 4 bases from V and 1 base from J, with 12 bases in between. This CDR3 comprises 15 residues.

This clonotype has at least ten counts. The chain links TRBV7-9 to TRBJ2-1; 9 nucleotides match TRBD1. CDR1 and CDR2 from the germline V gene are SEHNR and FQNEAQ (reference sequence). The CDR3 length is 14 residues. Trimming removed 4 bases from V and 6 bases from J; junction bases left unmatched: 4. In nucleotides, the CDR3 is TGTGCCAGCAGCTCCTACAGGGGGCTCAATGAGCAGTTCTTC. Residues: CASSSYRGLNEQFF.

The chain couples TRBV2 to TRBJ2-2, with TRBD2 matching over 11 bases. The CDR3 runs 17 residues. Trimming at V came to 5 bases and at J to 5 bases, leaving 10 bases not matched to a gene. Germline-derived CDR1 and CDR2 are SNHLY and FYNNEI. CDR3 DNA: TGTGCCAGCAGTCCACCTTCTAGCGGGAGGCGTACCGGGGAGCTGTTTTTT. Its translation: CASSPPSSGRRTGELFF.

This clonotype was seen many times. V is TRBV6-1 and J is TRBJ1-2, with 7 bases identical to TRBD1. Germline V lookup: CDR1 MNHNS, CDR2 SASEGT. With V trimmed by 5 bases and J by 6 bases, 6 bases remained unmatched. This CDR3 has 13 amino acids. The CDR3 DNA is TGTGCCAGCAGTTCAGGGACAGTTCATGGCTACACCTTC. Translating it yields CASSSGTVHGYTF.

With respect to this clonotype: A clone one base away is much larger, so this may be a read error. The CDR3 DNA reads TGTGCCAGCAGCCCGACAGGGGGAAATTCATCCCTCCACTTT. Translated: CASSPTGGNSSLHF. The chain is built from TRBV3-1 and TRBJ1-6; 9 positions agree with TRBD1. CDR1 is LGHDT, CDR2 YNNKEL, per germline (reference sequence). The CDR3 is 14 residues long. The full variable domain, rest sourced from reference TRBV3-1 and TRBJ1-6, is DTAVSQTPKYLVTQMGNDKSIKCEQNLGHDTMYWYKQDSKKFLKIMFSYNNKELIINETVPNRFSPKSPDKAHLNLHINSLELGDSAVYFCASSPTGGNSSLHFGNGTRLTVT.

The rearrangement links TRBV4-1 to TRBJ1-2; 11 nucleotides match TRBD1. V lost 0 bases and J lost 4; bases outside the gene matches: 10. The CDR3 is 18 amino acids. Per germline, CDR1 MGHRA and CDR2 YSYEKL. The chain's CDR3 is CASSQDLRTGGRSYGYTF. The CDR3 region has the DNA TGCGCCAGCAGCCAAGATCTGCGGACAGGGGGCCGGAGCTATGGCTACACCTTC.

This clonotype was seen more than once but under ten times. This chain uses TRBV6-1 with TRBJ2-3, with TRBD1 identical over 9 bases. The length of the CDR3 is 17 residues. V was pared by 5 bases and J by 0 bases, with 9 bases of the junction left unmatched. Germline V gene sequence: CDR1 MNHNS, CDR2 SASEGT. The CDR3 here is CASSLGTGLYSTDTQYF. In DNA form, the CDR3 reads TGTGCCAGCAGTTTGGGGACAGGGTTGTATAGCACAGATACGCAGTATTTT.

The chain carries TRBV5-5 and TRBJ2-2; the match to TRBD2 covers 10 bases. J gave up 6 bases and V 4 bases, and 6 bases lay outside the gene matches. The CDR3 extends over 15 amino acids. The germline gives CDR1 SGHKS, CDR2 YYEKEE (reference sequence). CDR3 nucleotide sequence: TGTGCCAGCAGCATACGGACTAGCGGAGCCGGGGAGCTGTTTTTT. Protein sequence: CASSIRTSGAGELFF.